These 7 T cell receptor beta chains were all obtained from the same sample, sequenced in a study of shared clonotypes between healthy human individuals. TCRdb's copy holds only in-frame clones and misses some; the assay was immunoSEQ multiplex PCR. The sample lists 1.5 million to 2.5 million clones; about 95% were seen once. In the naive CD8 group, cells lacked CD45RO and were positively selected for CCR7, so terminally differentiated effector memory CD45RA+ cells were left out. The sequencing input was naive CD8+ T cells sorted from blood. These receptor sequences come from a man aged 18-30 years in good health.

This rearrangement joins TRBV29-1 to TRBJ2-2; tentative D call: TRBD1 (5 bases). V lost 4 bases and J 1 base, leaving 7 bases between the germline ends. The V gene's germline CDR1 is SQVTM and CDR2 ANQGSEA. This CDR3 region has 13 residues. Written as DNA, the CDR3 is TGCAGCGTTGCCGACAGGAACACCGGGGAGCTGTTTTTT. This sequence encodes CSVADRNTGELFF.

Comment on this clone: The sample contains more than one DNA sequence encoding this CDR3. This rearrangement joins TRBV4-1 to TRBJ1-2; 7 nucleotides agree with TRBD1. Germline V CDR1 and CDR2: MGHRA, YSYEKL. The CDR3 extends over 15 amino acids. The trim removed 1 base at V and 2 bases at J, leaving 4 bases unmatched. CDR3 loop: CASSQGGTANYGYTF. CDR3 DNA sequence: TGCGCCAGCAGCCAAGGGGGGACAGCCAACTATGGCTACACCTTC.

The chain links TRBV7-2 to TRBJ1-6, with no clear D. This CDR3 has 12 amino acids. The germline V gene encodes CDR1 SGHTA and CDR2 FQGNSA. V was trimmed by 1 base and J by 14 bases, leaving 9 bases between them. The CDR3 coding sequence is TGTGCCAGCAGCTTAGAGTTCGGGGCCCTCCACTTT. Protein: CASSLEFGALHF.

The chain has TRBV9 and TRBJ2-2; 7 bases are a match to TRBD2. Germline-derived CDR1 and CDR2 are SGDLS and YYNGEE. Losses at the gene ends were 0 bases for V and 7 bases for J; bases not matched to a gene: 6. The CDR3 totals 15 residues. CDR3 sequence reads: CASSVALAVDGELFF. DNA of the CDR3: TGTGCCAGCAGCGTAGCTCTAGCGGTTGACGGGGAGCTGTTTTTT.

V is TRBV9 and J is TRBJ2-3, with 7 bases that match TRBD2. The CDR3 is 15 amino acids. V shed 0 bases, J shed 2 bases, and the junction held 3 bases outside the gene matches. The germline V gene has CDR1 SGDLS and CDR2 YYNGEE. In DNA form, the CDR3 reads TGTGCCAGCAGCGTAGGGACTAGTTTCACAGATACGCAGTATTTT. The encoded protein is CASSVGTSFTDTQYF.

Comments on this clone: Other DNA sequences of this sample code for an identical CDR3. V gene TRBV7-3 combines with J gene TRBJ2-7; 8 positions agree with TRBD2. V shed 1 base and J 5 bases; nucleotides not matched to a gene: 1. Germline-derived CDR1 and CDR2 are SGHTA and FQGTGA. The CDR3 sequence is 13 residues long. The CDR3 nucleotides read TGTGCCAGCAGCTTAATCGGGGGGGACGAGCAGTACTTC. This encodes CASSLIGGDEQYF.

The chain has TRBV11-2 and TRBJ2-5; 8 bases map to TRBD2. From germline, CDR1 is SGHAT and CDR2 FQNNGV. CDR3 length: 16 amino acids. The junction had 7 bases not matched to a gene; V was cut back by 3 bases and J by 1 base. The CDR3 loop is CASSFPSGGPQETQYF. The DNA of the CDR3 is TGTGCCAGCAGCTTCCCATCGGGGGGGCCCCAAGAGACCCAGTACTTC.